The TCR beta chain under discussion was sequenced for a study of cytomegalovirus exposure and HLA in healthy donors. Study-level points and caveats: Presence/absence analysis assumed near-uniform sequencing depth across donors. In a later analysis, V- and J-gene trimming of beta chains associated with a DCLRE1C missense variant, replicated independently. More than 15,000 TCR beta sequences were associated with HLA alleles at 0.05 false discovery rate in a later analysis.

With 60 Vbeta and 13 Jbeta primers, the PCR was carried out. Profiled with immunoSEQ multiplex PCR; TCRdb holds only in-frame clones, not every one. The repertoire includes some 120,000 clones, approximately 80% of them detected once, and 3% to 5% sits in the top ten. Concerning this clone: Its antigen is not identified.

Germline CDR1 MGHRA, CDR2 YSYEKL. V shed 5 bases, J shed 4 bases, and the junction held 13 bases outside the gene matches. CDR3 length: 16 amino acids. This chain joins TRBV4-1 and TRBJ1-2; 7 bases line up with TRBD1. The receptor was derived from a woman in her thirties in good health and CMV-seronegative. Sequences were obtained from PBMCs. In DNA, the CDR3 is TGCGCCAGCAGCAAACCCGGACAGGATCTATCCTATGGCTACACCTTC. Protein: CASSKPGQDLSYGYTF.